The 11 T cell receptor beta chains reported below all come from one sample, sequenced in a study of blood T cell repertoires in COVID-19. Profiling relied on immunoSEQ multiplex PCR, and the TCRdb table lists in-frame clones only, not all of them. There are 13,000 or so clones in the sample; around 76% occur only once, and roughly 41% lies in the top ten. The sample consisted of peripheral blood. The receptors were gathered from a woman at least 80 years old with acute or convalescent COVID-19.

The rearrangement joins TRBV11-2 to TRBJ2-3; TRBD2 aligns across 9 bases. V trimming: 0 bases; J trimming: 1 base; junction bases outside the gene matches: 5. This CDR3 is built from 17 residues. The V gene's germline CDR1 is SGHAT and CDR2 FQNNGV. The CDR3 nucleotides are TGTGCCAGCAGCTTAGATAGGGCGGGGGGGCGCACAGATACGCAGTATTTT. It specifies CASSLDRAGGRTDTQYF.

This clone was counted between two and nine times. DNA of the CDR3: TGTGCCAGCAGTGATGGGGGGAGTAATTCACCCCTCCACTTT. It specifies CASSDGGSNSPLHF. V is TRBV6-4 and J is TRBJ1-6; a weak D match, TRBD1 (5 bases). Germline V gene data show CDR1 as MRHNA and CDR2 as SNTAGT. V was cut by 3 bases and J by 6 bases, with 9 bases left in between. The CDR3 is 14 amino acids.

Of note for this clone: A read error may produce the germline difference seen at one junction end. The rearrangement links TRBV5-6 to TRBJ2-6; 7 nucleotides line up with TRBD1. The CDR3 length is 14 residues. In germline, CDR1 is SGHDT, CDR2 YYEEEE. The CDR3 nucleotides read TGTGCCAGCTACTTTTGGGCAGGGGGCAACGTCCTGACTTTC. Its translation: CASYFWAGGNVLTF.

This chain uses TRBV7-2 with TRBJ2-3; the D is unclear. Trimming pared 2 bases from V and 6 bases from J, leaving 12 bases between. This CDR3 is built from 14 residues. Germline lookup yields CDR1 SGHTA and CDR2 FQGNSA. The CDR3 here is CASSLTMAPDTQYF. For the CDR3, the DNA is TGTGCCAGCAGCTTAACGATGGCACCGGATACGCAGTATTTT.

This clone has only a few counts. This sequence joins TRBV4-1 and TRBJ2-7; a possible D gene is TRBD2 (5 bases). Germline V gene data show CDR1 as MGHRA and CDR2 as YSYEKL. Trimming cost V 1 base and J 3 bases, with 16 bases left between them. The CDR3 sequence is 16 residues long. The CDR3 is CASSQGLARRGYEQYF. In nucleotides, the CDR3 is TGCGCCAGCAGCCAAGGGTTGGCCCGCCGGGGCTACGAGCAGTACTTC.

This clone came up many times. V is TRBV5-8 and J is TRBJ2-5; TRBD2 matches 8 bases. The CDR3 has 17 residues. V lost 4 bases, J lost 1 base, and 12 bases stayed unmatched. Per germline, CDR1 SGHTS and CDR2 YDEGEE. This CDR3 is CASSPSYGGAPQETQYF. CDR3 DNA sequence: TGTGCCAGCAGCCCCTCTTACGGGGGGGCTCCCCAAGAGACCCAGTACTTC. The full variable domain, rest sourced from reference TRBV5-8 and TRBJ2-5, is EAGVTQSPTHLIKTRGQQATLRCSPISGHTSVYWYQQALGLGLQFLLWYDEGEERNRGNFPPRFSGRQFPNYSSELNVNALELEDSALYLCASSPSYGGAPQETQYFGPGTRLLVL.

The gene calls are TRBV5-4 and TRBJ2-1, with 7 bases lining up with TRBD2. Germline CDR1 reads SGHNT; CDR2 reads YYREEE (reference sequence). Unmatched junction bases numbered 5, after V lost 5 bases and J lost 0 bases. CDR3 length equals 15 residues. The CDR3 reads CASRPGLPSYNEQFF. The CDR3 DNA follows: TGTGCCAGCAGGCCGGGACTACCCTCCTACAATGAGCAGTTCTTC.

This clone was counted between two and nine times. J is TRBJ2-1 and V is TRBV5-1; D perhaps matches TRBD1 (6 bases). This CDR3 comprises 15 residues. Germline-derived CDR1 and CDR2 are SGHRS and YFSETQ. The V gene lost 0 bases and the J gene lost 7 bases, with 14 bases spanning the gap. Here the CDR3 DNA reads TGCGCCAGCAGCTTGGATGGGACAAGGACAAATGAGCAGTTCTTC. This translates into CASSLDGTRTNEQFF.

This chain joins TRBV4-3 and TRBJ2-7; perhaps TRBD2 as D (6 bases). CDR3 length: 16 residues. Germline-derived CDR1 and CDR2 are LGHNA and YSLEER. V gave up 0 bases and J gave up 0 bases, with 12 bases separating them. Written as DNA, the CDR3 is TGCGCCAGCAGCCAAGATCTGGCGGGGAGCTCCTACGAGCAGTACTTC. It translates to CASSQDLAGSSYEQYF.

The rearrangement links TRBV29-1 to TRBJ2-5; 12 nucleotides match TRBD2. The germline gives CDR1 SQVTM, CDR2 ANQGSEA. The ends lost 4 bases at V and 2 bases at J; junction bases unmatched: 5. The CDR3 runs 15 residues. The CDR3 nucleotides are TGCAGCGTTGTTAGTCTAGCGGGGGGGCAAGAGACCCAGTACTTC. It translates to CSVVSLAGGQETQYF.

The chain combines TRBV27 with TRBJ1-1; 7 nucleotides match TRBD1. The CDR3 runs 14 residues. In germline, CDR1 is MNHEY, CDR2 SMNVEV (reference sequence). After removal of 7 bases from V and 4 bases from J, the junction contained 9 bases not matched to a gene. The CDR3 protein is CASTERQGITEAFF. CDR3 in DNA: TGTGCCAGCACCGAAAGACAGGGAATCACTGAAGCTTTCTTT.